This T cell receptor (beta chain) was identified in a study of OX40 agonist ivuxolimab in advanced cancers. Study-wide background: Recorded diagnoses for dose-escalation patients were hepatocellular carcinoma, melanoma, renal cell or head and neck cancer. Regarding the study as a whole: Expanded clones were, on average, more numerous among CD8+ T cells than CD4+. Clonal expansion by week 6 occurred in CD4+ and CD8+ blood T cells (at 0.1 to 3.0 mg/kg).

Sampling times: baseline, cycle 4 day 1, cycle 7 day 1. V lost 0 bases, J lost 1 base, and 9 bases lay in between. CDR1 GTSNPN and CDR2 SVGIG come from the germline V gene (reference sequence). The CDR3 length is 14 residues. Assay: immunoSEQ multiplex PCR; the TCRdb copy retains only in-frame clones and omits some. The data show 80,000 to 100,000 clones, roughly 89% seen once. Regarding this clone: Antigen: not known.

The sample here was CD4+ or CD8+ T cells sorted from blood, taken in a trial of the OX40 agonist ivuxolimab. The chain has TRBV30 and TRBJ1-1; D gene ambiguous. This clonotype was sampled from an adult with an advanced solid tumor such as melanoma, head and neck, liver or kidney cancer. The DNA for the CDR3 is TGTGCCTGGAGTGTCGGGGATGGGAACACTGAAGCTTTCTTT. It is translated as CAWSVGDGNTEAFF.